This is a list of T cell receptor beta chains from one sample in a study of cytomegalovirus exposure and HLA in healthy donors. Some clones are missing from TCRdb's copy, which holds only in-frame ones; the method was immunoSEQ multiplex PCR. The sample holds fewer than 200,000 clones, roughly two thirds seen once. Source material: PBMCs. These TCRs come from a woman aged 40 to 50 in good health and CMV-seropositive. Each CDR3 is given with its conserved first and last residue. Fields, in order: D gene, clone size, V gene, J gene, CDR3 DNA, CDR3 protein. A D gene is named only where the DNA matches it firmly. A clone size is listed for some rows: how often the clone was seen (once, few, many), or a class if it is expanded.

NA	NA	TRBV27	TRBJ2-5	TGTGCCAGCAGTTTAAACCCAGGACTATCACGAGAGACCCAGTACTTC	CASSLNPGLSRETQYF
NA	NA	TRBV19	TRBJ1-1	TGTGCCAGTAGTATAGTTGTGTCGGCGGTGAACACTGAAGCTTTCTTT	CASSIVVSAVNTEAFF
TRBD2	NA	TRBV7-2	TRBJ2-5	TGTGCCAGCAGCCTCACCGCGGGGGGCCGAGAGACCCAGTACTTC	CASSLTAGGRETQYF
NA	NA	TRBV6-6	TRBJ2-3	TGTGCCAGCAACGTCGGGGGATCCACAGATACGCAGTATTTT	CASNVGGSTDTQYF
NA	NA	TRBV6-6	TRBJ1-6	TGTGCCAGCAGTTACACCGACGACAGGTGTCCCCTCCACTTT	CASSYTDDRCPLHF
TRBD2	few	TRBV4-1	TRBJ2-2	TGCGCCAGCAGCCTAAGGACTAGCGAGAACACCGGGGAGCTGTTTTTT	CASSLRTSENTGELFF
NA	NA	TRBV11-2	TRBJ1-4	TGTGCCAGCAGCTTAGCGGCGGAGAGGAATGAAAAACTGTTTTTT	CASSLAAERNEKLFF
NA	NA	TRBV6-6	TRBJ1-1	TGTGCCAGCAGTTCGTCGGGACATGACACTGAAGCTTTCTTT	CASSSSGHDTEAFF
NA	NA	TRBV6-5	TRBJ2-2	TGTGCCAGCACCCTTTATGGGGCCACCGGGGAGCTGTTTTTT	CASTLYGATGELFF
NA	few	TRBV7-2	TRBJ2-2	TGTGCCAGCAGCACCACGGGGGACACCGGGGAGCTGTTTTTT	CASSTTGDTGELFF
NA	NA	TRBV15	TRBJ2-7	TGTGCCACCAGGCCGATAGGGGTCTACGAGCAGTACTTC	CATRPIGVYEQYF